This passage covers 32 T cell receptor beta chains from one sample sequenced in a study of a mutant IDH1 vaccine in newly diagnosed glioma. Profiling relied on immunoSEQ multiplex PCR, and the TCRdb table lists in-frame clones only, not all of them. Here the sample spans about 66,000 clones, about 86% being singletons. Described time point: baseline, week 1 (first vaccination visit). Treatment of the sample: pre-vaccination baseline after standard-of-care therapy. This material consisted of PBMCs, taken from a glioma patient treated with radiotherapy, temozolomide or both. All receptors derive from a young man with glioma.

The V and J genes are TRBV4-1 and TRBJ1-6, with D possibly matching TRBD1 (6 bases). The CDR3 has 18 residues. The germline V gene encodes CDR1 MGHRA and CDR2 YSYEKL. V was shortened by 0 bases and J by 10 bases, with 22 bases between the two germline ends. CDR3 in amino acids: CASSQDKGGQGRRSPLHF. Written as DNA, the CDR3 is TGCGCCAGCAGCCAAGATAAAGGGGGGCAGGGGCGGCGATCACCCCTCCACTTT.

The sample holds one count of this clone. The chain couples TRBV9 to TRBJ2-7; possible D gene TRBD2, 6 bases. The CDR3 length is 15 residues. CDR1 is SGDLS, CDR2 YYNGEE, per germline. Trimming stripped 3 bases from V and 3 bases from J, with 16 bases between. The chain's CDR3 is CASSGGLTGIYEQYF. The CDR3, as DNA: TGTGCCAGCAGCGGGGGACTCACGGGGATCTACGAGCAGTACTTC.

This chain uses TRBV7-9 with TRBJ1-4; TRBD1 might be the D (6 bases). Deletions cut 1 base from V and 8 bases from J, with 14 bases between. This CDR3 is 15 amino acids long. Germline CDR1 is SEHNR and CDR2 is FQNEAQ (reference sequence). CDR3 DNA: TGTGCCAGCAGCTTAGTCGTCGCAGGGGAGGAAAAACTGTTTTTT. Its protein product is CASSLVVAGEEKLFF.

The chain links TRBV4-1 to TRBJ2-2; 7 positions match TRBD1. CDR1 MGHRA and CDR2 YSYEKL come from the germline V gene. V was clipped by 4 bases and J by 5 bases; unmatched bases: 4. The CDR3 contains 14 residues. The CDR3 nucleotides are TGCGCCAGCAGCCTAGGGGGCGAAACCGGGGAGCTGTTTTTT. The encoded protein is CASSLGGETGELFF.

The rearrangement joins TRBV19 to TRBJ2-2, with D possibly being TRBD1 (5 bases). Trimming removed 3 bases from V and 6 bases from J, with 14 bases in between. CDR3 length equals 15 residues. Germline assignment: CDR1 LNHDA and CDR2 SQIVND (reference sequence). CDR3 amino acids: CASSILSTVSGELFF. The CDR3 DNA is TGTGCCAGTAGTATCCTCTCGACAGTATCCGGGGAGCTGTTTTTT.

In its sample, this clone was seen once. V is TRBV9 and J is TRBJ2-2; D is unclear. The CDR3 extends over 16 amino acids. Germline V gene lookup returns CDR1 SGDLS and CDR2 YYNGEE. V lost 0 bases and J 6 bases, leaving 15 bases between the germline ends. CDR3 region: CASSVEQPPIAGELFF. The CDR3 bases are TGTGCCAGCAGCGTAGAACAGCCCCCGATCGCCGGGGAGCTGTTTTTT.

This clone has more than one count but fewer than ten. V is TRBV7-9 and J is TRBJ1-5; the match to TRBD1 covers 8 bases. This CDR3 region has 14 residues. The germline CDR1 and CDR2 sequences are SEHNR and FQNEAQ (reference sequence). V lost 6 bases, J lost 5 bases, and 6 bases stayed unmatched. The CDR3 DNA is TGTGCCAGCAGTACAGGGGGGGCTTATCAGCCCCAGCATTTT. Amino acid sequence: CASSTGGAYQPQHF.

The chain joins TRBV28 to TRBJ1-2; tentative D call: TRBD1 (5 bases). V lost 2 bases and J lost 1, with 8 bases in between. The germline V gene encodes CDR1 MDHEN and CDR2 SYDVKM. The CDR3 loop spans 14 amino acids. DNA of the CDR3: TGTGCCAGCAGTTTAGGGGGGAATAACTATGGCTACACCTTC. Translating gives CASSLGGNNYGYTF.

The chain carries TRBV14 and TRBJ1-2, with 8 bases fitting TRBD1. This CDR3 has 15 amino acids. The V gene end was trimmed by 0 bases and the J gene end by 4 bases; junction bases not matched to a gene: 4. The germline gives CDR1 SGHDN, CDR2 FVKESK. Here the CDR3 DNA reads TGTGCCAGCAGCCAAGAGTCAGGGGGCGGCTATGGCTACACCTTC. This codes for CASSQESGGGYGYTF.

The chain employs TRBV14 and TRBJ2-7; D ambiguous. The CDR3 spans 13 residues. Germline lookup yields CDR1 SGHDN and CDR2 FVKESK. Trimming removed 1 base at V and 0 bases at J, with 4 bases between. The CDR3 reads CASSQAHSYEQYF. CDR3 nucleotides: TGTGCCAGCAGCCAAGCCCACTCCTACGAGCAGTACTTC.

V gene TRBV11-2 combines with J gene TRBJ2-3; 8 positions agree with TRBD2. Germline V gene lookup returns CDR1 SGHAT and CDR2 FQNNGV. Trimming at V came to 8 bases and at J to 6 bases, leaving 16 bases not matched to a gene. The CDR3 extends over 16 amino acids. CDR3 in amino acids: CASHDLPSGSSDTQYF. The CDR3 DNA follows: TGTGCCAGCCATGATTTACCTAGCGGGTCGAGCGATACGCAGTATTTT.

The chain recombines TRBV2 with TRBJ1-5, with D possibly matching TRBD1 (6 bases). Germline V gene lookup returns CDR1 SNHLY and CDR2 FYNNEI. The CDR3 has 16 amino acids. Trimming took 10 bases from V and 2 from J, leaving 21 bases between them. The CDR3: CATRGGAGDGNQPQHF. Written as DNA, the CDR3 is TGTGCCACCCGGGGGGGGGCAGGGGACGGCAATCAGCCCCAGCATTTT. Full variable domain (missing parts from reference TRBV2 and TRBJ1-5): EPEVTQTPSHQVTQMGQEVILRCVPISNHLYFYWYRQILGQKVEFLVSFYNNEISEKSEIFDDQFSVERPDGSNFTLKIRSTKLEDSAMYFCATRGGAGDGNQPQHFGDGTRLSIL.

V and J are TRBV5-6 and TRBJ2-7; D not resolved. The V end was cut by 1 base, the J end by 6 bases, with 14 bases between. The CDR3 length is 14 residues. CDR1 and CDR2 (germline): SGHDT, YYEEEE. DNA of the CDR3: TGTGCCAGCAGCTTGAGTTCTTGGAATGGCGAGCAGTACTTC. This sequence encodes CASSLSSWNGEQYF.

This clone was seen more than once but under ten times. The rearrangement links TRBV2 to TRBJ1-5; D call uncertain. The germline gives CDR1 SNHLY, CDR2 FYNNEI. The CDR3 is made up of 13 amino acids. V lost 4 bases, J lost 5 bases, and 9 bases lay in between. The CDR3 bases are TGTGCCAGCAGTGCGACATCCTATCAGCCCCAGCATTTT. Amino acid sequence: CASSATSYQPQHF.

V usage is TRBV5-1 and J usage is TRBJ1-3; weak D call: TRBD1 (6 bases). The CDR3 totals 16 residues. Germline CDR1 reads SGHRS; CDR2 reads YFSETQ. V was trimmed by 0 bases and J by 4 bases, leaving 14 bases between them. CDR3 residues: CASSLGDIDSGNTIYF. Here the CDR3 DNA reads TGCGCCAGCAGCTTGGGGGACATTGATAGCGGAAACACCATATATTTT.

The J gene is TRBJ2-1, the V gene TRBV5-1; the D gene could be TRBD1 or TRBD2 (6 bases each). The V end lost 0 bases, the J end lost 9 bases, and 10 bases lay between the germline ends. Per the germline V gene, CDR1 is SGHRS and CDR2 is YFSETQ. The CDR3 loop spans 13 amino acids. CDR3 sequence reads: CASSLVGGGEQFF. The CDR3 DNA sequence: TGCGCCAGCAGCTTGGTAGGGGGAGGTGAGCAGTTCTTC.

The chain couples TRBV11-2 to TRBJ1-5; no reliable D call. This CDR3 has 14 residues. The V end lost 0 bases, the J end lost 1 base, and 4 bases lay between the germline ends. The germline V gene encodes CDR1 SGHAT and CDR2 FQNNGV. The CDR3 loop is CASSLETSNQPQHF. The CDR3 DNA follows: TGTGCCAGCAGCTTAGAGACAAGCAATCAGCCCCAGCATTTT. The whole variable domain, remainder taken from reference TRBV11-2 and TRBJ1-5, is EAGVAQSPRYKIIEKRQSVAFWCNPISGHATLYWYQQILGQGPKLLIQFQNNGVVDDSQLPKDRFSAERLKGVDSTLKIQPAKLEDSAVYLCASSLETSNQPQHFGDGTRLSIL.

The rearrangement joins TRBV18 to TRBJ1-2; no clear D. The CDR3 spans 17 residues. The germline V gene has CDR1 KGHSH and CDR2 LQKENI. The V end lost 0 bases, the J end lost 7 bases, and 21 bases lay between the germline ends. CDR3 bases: TGTGCCAGCTCACCACCCGGCGTAGGCTCAGGTGTAGGTGGCTACACCTTC. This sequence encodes CASSPPGVGSGVGGYTF.

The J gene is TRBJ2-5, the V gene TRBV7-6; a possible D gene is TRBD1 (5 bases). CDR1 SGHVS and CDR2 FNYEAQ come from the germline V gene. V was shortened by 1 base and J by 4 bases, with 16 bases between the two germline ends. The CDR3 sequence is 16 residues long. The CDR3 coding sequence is TGTGCCAGCAGCTTAGATAACGCGTACAGGCCAGAGACCCAGTACTTC. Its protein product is CASSLDNAYRPETQYF.

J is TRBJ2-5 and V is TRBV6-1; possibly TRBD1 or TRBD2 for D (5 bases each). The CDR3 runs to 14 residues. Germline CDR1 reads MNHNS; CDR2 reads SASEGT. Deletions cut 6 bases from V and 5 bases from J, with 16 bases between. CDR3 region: CASSGTPIRETQYF. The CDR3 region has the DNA TGTGCCAGCAGCGGGACCCCCATTCGGGAGACCCAGTACTTC.

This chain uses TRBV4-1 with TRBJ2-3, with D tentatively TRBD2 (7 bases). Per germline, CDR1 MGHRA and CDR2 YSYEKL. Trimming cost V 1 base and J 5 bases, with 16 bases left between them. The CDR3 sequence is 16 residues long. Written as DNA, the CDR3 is TGCGCCAGCAGCCAAGGAACACGGGGGGCCCGAGATACGCAGTATTTT. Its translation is CASSQGTRGARDTQYF.

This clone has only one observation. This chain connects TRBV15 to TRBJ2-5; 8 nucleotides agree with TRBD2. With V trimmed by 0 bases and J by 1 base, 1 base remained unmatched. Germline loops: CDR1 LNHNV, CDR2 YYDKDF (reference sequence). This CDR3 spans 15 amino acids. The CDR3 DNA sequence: TGTGCCACCAGCAGAGAACGGGGGGGCCAAGAGACCCAGTACTTC. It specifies CATSRERGGQETQYF.

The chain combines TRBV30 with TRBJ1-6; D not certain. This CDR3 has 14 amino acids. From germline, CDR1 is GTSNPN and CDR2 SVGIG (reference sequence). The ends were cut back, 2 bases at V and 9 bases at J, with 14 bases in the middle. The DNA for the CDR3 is TGTGCCTGGAGTAAGGGAACAATCCGTTCACCCCTCCACTTT. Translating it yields CAWSKGTIRSPLHF.

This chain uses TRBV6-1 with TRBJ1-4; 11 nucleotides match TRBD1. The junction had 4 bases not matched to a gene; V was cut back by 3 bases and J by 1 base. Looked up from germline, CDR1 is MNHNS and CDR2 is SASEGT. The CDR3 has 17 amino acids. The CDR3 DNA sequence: TGTGCCAGCAGTGACCGGGACAGGGGGTTAACTAATGAAAAACTGTTTTTT. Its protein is CASSDRDRGLTNEKLFF.

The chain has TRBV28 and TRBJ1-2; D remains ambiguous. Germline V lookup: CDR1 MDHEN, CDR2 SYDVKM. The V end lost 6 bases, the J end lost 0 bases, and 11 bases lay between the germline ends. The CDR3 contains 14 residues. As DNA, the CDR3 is TGTGCCAGCAGCCTATCGAGGGCTAACTATGGCTACACCTTC. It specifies CASSLSRANYGYTF.

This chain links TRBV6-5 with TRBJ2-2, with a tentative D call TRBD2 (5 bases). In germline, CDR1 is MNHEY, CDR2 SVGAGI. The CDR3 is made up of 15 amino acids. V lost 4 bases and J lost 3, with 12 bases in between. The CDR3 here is CASSWRTVDTGELFF. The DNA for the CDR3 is TGTGCCAGCAGTTGGAGGACGGTCGACACCGGGGAGCTGTTTTTT.

The CDR3 spells CASSYVVADTQYF. CDR3 nucleotide sequence: TGTGCCAGCAGTTACGTGGTCGCGGATACGCAGTATTTT. The chain employs TRBV6-5 and TRBJ2-3, with unresolved D. The germline gives CDR1 MNHEY, CDR2 SVGAGI. CDR3 length: 13 amino acids. V was shortened by 2 bases and J by 6 bases, with 9 bases between the two germline ends.

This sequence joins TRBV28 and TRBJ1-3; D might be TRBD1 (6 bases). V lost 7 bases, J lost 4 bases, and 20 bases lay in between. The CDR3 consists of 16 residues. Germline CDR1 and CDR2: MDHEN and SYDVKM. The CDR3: CASTKPSAGDGNTIYF. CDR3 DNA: TGTGCCAGCACGAAGCCTTCAGCAGGGGACGGAAACACCATATATTTT.

CDR3 region: CASSPRDREYEQYF. CDR3 nucleotide sequence: TGCGCCAGCAGCCCGCGGGACAGGGAATACGAGCAGTACTTC. The chain couples TRBV4-1 to TRBJ2-7; 9 nucleotides align to TRBD1. The CDR3 is 14 residues long. The V and J ends lost 4 bases and 4 bases, in that order; junction bases with no gene match: 5. CDR1 is MGHRA and CDR2 is YSYEKL in the germline V gene.

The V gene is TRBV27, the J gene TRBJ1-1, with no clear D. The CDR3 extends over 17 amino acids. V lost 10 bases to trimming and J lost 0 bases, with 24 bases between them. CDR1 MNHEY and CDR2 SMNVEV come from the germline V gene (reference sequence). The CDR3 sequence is CATAPGLIPDMNTEAFF. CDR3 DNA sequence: TGTGCCACCGCACCCGGTCTCATCCCTGACATGAACACTGAAGCTTTCTTT.

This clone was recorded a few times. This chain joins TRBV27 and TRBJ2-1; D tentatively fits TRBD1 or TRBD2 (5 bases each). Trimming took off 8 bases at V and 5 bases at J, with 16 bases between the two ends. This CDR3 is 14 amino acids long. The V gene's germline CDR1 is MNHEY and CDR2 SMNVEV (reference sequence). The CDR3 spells CASLRDRDDNEQFF. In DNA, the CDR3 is TGTGCCAGCCTACGGGACCGCGATGACAATGAGCAGTTCTTC.

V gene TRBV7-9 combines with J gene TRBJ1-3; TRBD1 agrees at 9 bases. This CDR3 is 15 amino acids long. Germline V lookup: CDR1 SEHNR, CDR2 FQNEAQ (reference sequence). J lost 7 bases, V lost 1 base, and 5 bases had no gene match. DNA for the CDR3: TGTGCCAGCAGCTTAGAGGGACAGGGCCGGAACACCATATATTTT. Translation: CASSLEGQGRNTIYF. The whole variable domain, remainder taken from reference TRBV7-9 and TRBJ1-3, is DTGVSQNPRHKITKRGQNVTFRCDPISEHNRLYWYRQTLGQGPEFLTYFQNEAQLEKSRLLSDRFSAERPKGSFSTLEIQRTEQGDSAMYLCASSLEGQGRNTIYFGEGSWLTVV.